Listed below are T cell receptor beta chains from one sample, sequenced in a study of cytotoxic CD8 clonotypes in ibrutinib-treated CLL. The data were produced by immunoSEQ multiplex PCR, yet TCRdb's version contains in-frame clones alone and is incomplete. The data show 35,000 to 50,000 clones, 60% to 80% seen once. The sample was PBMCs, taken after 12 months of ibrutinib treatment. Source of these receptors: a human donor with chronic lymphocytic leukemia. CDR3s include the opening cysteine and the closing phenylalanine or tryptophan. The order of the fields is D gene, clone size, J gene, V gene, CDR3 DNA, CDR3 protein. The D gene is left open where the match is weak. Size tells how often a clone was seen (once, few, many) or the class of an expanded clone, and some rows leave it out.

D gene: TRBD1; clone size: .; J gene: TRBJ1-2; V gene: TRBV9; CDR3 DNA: TGTGCCAGCAGCGTAGTGTGGGACAGTAGGCCCCATGGCTACACCTTC; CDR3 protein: CASSVVWDSRPHGYTF
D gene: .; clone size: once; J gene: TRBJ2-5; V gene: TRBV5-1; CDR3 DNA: TGCGCCAGCAGCTTCCAGGATCAAGAGACCCAGTACTTC; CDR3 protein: CASSFQDQETQYF
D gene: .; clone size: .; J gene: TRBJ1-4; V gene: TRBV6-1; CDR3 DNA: TGTGCCAGCAGTGAATCCCGGGGTTTCACATATGAAAAACTGTTTTTT; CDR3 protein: CASSESRGFTYEKLFF
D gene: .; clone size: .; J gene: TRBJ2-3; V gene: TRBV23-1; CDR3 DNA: TGCGCCAGCAGTCAACAAGGCAGCTGCACAGATACGCAGTATTTT; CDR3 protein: CASSQQGSCTDTQYF
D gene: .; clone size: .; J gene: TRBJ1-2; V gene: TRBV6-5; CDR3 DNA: TGTGCCAGCAGCCGGGGCAGAACTAACTATGGCTACACCTTC; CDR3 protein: CASSRGRTNYGYTF
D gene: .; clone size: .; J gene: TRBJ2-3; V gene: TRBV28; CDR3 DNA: TGTGCCAGCAGTGCGCTAGATCCAGATACGCAGTATTTT; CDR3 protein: CASSALDPDTQYF
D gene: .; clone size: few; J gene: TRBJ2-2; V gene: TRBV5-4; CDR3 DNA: TGTGCCAGCAGCTTGGAGTCCGGGGAGCTGTTTTTT; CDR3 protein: CASSLESGELFF
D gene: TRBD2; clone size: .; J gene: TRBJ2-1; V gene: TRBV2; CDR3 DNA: TGTGCCAGCAGTGAATTAGGCGGGAGCCGGGACAATGAGCAGTTCTTC; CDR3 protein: CASSELGGSRDNEQFF
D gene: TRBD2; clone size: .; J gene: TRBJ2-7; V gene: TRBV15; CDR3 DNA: TGTGCCACCAGCAGAGACCTAGCGGGCTACGAGCAGTACTTC; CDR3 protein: CATSRDLAGYEQYF
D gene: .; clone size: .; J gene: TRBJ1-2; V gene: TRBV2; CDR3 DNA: TGTGCCAGCAGTGATGAACGGTGGGAATACTATGGCTACACCTTC; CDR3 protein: CASSDERWEYYGYTF
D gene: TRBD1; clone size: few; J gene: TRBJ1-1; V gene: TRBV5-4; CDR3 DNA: TGTGCCAGCAGCATAGGGACAGGCAACACTGAAGCTTTCTTT; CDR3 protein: CASSIGTGNTEAFF
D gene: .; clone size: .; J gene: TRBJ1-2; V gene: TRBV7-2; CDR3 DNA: TGTGCCAGCAGCTTCTGGGTGGGGCGCGGCGACGGCTACACCTTC; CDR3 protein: CASSFWVGRGDGYTF
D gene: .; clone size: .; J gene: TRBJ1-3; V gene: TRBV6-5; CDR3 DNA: TGTGCCAGCAGTTACTCGCCAGGAGCGTCCGGAAACACCATATATTTT; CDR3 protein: CASSYSPGASGNTIYF
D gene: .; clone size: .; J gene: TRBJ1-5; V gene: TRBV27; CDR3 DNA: TGTGCCAGCAGTTTACGTGTCAGTCAGCCCCAGCATTTT; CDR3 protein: CASSLRVSQPQHF
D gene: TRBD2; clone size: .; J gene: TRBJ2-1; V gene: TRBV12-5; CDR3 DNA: TGTGCTAGTGGTCTGCGGACTAGCGGCAATGAGCAGTTCTTC; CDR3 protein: CASGLRTSGNEQFF
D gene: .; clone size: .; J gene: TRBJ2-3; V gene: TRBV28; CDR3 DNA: TGTGCCAGCAGTTTACCACTAGCTAGGACAGATACGCAGTATTTT; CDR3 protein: CASSLPLARTDTQYF
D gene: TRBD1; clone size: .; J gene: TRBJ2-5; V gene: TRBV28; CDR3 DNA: TGTGCCAGCAGTTTATATGGGACAGGGGGCGCGGAGACCCAGTACTTC; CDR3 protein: CASSLYGTGGAETQYF
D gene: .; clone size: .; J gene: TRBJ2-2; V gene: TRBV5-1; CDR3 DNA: TGCGCCAGCAGCTCCCGGCAGGAGACCGGGGAGCTGTTTTTT; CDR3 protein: CASSSRQETGELFF
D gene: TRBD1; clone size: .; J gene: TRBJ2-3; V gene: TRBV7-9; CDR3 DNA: TGTGCCAGCAGGCCCCAGGGGGCTGGCACAGATACGCAGTATTTT; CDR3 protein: CASRPQGAGTDTQYF
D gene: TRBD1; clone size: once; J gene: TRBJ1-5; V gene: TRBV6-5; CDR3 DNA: TGTGCCAGCAGGGGGACAGGGACCGATCAGCCCCAGCATTTT; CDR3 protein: CASRGTGTDQPQHF
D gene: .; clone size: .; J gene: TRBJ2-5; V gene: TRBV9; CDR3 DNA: TGTGCCAGCAGCGTAGGCCCGGTGGAGACCCAGTACTTC; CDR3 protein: CASSVGPVETQYF
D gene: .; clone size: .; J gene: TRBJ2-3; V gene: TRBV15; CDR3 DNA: TGTGCCACCAGCAGAGATTCGAGCACAGATACGCAGTATTTT; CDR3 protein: CATSRDSSTDTQYF
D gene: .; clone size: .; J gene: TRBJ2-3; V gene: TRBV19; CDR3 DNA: TGTGCCAGTAGTATAGATTCGGCTGGGGATACGCAGTATTTT; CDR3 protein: CASSIDSAGDTQYF
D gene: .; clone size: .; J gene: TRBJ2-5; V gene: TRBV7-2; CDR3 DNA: TGTGCCAGCAGCTGGACAGCCCGACAAGAGACCCAGTACTTC; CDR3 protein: CASSWTARQETQYF
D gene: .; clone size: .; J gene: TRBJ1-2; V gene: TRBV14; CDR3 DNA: TGTGCCAGCAGCCAAGGGAGAGGCTACACCTTC; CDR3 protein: CASSQGRGYTF
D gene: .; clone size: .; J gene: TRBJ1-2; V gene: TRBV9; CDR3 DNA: TGTGCCAGCAGCGTAGAAGGGGCAGGCACTAACTATGGCTACACCTTC; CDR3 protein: CASSVEGAGTNYGYTF
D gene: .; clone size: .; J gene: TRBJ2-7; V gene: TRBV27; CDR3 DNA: TGTGCCAGCAGCCCCATGTTGGGCGAGCAGTACTTC; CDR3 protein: CASSPMLGEQYF
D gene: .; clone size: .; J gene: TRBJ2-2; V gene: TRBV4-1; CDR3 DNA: TGCGCCAGCAGCCAAGAACTCCCCCGCGGGACGCTAAACACCGGGGAGCTGTTTTTT; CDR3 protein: CASSQELPRGTLNTGELFF
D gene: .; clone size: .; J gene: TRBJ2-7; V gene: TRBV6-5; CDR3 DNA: TGTGCCAGCAGTTCCCCGGGACAAACCTTCTACGAGCAGTACTTC; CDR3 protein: CASSSPGQTFYEQYF
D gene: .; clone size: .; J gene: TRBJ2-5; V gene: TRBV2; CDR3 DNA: TGTGCCAGCAGTGAAAACCACAGCGGAGACCAAGAGACCCAGTACTTC; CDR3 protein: CASSENHSGDQETQYF
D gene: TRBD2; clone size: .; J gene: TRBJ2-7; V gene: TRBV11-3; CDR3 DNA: TGTGCCAGCAGCGGACTAGCGGGAGAAGGCGAGCAGTACTTC; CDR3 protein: CASSGLAGEGEQYF
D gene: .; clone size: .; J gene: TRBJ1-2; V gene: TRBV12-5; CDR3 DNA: TGTGCTAGTGCGCAAGACCAGGTAGTCTATGGCTACACCTTC; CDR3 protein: CASAQDQVVYGYTF
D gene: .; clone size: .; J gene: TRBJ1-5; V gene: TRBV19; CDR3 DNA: TGTGCCAGTAGTATCACAGGGATTCATGGAAATCAGCCCCAGCATTTT; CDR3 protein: CASSITGIHGNQPQHF
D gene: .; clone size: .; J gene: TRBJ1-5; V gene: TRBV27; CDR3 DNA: TGTGCCAGCAGTCCGGGGGGGAACTATCAGCCCCAGCATTTT; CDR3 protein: CASSPGGNYQPQHF
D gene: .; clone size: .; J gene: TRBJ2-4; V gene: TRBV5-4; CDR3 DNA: TGTGCCAGCAGCTTGGAAGGTAGCGTAGCAAACATTCAGTACTTC; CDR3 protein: CASSLEGSVANIQYF
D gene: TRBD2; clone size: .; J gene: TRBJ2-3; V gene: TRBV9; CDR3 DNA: TGTGCCAGCAGCTCAGCGACTAGCGGGAGCTCAGATACGCAGTATTTT; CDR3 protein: CASSSATSGSSDTQYF
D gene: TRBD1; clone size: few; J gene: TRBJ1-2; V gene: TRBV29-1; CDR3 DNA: TGCAGCTCCCGCGAACAGGGGGCGAATGGCTACACCTTC; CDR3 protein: CSSREQGANGYTF
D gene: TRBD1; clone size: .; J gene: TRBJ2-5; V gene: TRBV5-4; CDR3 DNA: TGTGCCAGCAGCGGGGGAGTGGACAGGTTATGGGAGACCCAGTACTTC; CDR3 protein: CASSGGVDRLWETQYF
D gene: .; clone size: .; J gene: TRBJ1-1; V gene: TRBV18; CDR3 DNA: TGTGCCAGCTCGTCTGGCGGAGTTGAAGCTTTCTTT; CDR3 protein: CASSSGGVEAFF
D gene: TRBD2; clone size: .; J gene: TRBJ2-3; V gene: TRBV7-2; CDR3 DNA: TGTGCCAGCAGCACTTACTCTAGCGGGAGTGCAGATACGCAGTATTTT; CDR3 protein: CASSTYSSGSADTQYF
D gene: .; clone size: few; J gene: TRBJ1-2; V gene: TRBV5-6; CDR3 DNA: TGTGCCAGCAGCCCTGACAGGAATGGCTACACCTTC; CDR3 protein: CASSPDRNGYTF
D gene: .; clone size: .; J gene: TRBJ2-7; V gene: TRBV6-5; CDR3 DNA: TGTGCCAGCACGGAGGGGATTAGTGAGCAGTACTTC; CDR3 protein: CASTEGISEQYF
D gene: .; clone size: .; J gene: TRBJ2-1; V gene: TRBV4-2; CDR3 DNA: TGTGCCAGCAGCCAAGGACGCGGAGGCTCCTACAATGAGCAGTTCTTC; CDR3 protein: CASSQGRGGSYNEQFF
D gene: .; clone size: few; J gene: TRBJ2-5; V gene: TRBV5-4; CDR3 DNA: TGTGCCAGCAGCTTGGGCAGGAGTGAGACCCAGTACTTC; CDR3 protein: CASSLGRSETQYF
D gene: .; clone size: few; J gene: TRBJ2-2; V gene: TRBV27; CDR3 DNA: TGTGCCAGCAGTTTATATTTCACCGGGGAGCTGTTTTTT; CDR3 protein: CASSLYFTGELFF
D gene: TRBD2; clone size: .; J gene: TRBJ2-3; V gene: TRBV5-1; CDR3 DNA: TGCGCCAGCAGCTTACATGGGACTAGCGGGGTACTCACAGATACGCAGTATTTT; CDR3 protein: CASSLHGTSGVLTDTQYF
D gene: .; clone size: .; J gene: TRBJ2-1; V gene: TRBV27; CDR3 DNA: TGTGCCAGCAGTCAAGGAGGATCCTACAATGAGCAGTTCTTC; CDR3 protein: CASSQGGSYNEQFF
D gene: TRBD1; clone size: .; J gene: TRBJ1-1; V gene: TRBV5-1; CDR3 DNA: TGCGCCAGCGTCCCCGGGACAGGGGGCTTCACTGAAGCTTTCTTT; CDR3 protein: CASVPGTGGFTEAFF
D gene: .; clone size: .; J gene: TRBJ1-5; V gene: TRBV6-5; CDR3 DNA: TGTGCCAGCAGTTACTCGACAGGACATAATCAGCCCCAGCATTTT; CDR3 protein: CASSYSTGHNQPQHF
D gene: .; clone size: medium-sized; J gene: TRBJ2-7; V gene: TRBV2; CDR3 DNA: TGTGCCAGCAGTGTAGCCAAGGCGGGGCAGTACTTC; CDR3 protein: CASSVAKAGQYF
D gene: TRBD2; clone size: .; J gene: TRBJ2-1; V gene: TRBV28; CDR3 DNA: TGTGCCAGCAGTTTTCAGCGGGGGGAGCAGTTCTTC; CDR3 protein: CASSFQRGEQFF
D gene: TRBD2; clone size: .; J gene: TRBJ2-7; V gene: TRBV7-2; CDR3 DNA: TGTGCCAGCAGCTTAGGGGCGGTGGAGCGGGGGAATTACGAGCAGTACTTC; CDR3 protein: CASSLGAVERGNYEQYF
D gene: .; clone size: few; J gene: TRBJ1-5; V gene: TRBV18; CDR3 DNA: TGTGCCAGCTCCCCTGAGGGGATTGGCAATCAGCCCCAGCATTTT; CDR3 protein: CASSPEGIGNQPQHF
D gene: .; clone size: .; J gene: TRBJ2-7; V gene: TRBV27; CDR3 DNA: TGTGCCAGCAGTTTATTCTCCCACTACGAGCAGTACTTC; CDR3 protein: CASSLFSHYEQYF
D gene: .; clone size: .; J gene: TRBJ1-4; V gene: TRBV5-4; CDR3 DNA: TGCGCCAGCAGCCAAGATTCGGGGGGTTATGAAAAACTGTTTTTT; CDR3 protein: CASSQDSGGYEKLFF